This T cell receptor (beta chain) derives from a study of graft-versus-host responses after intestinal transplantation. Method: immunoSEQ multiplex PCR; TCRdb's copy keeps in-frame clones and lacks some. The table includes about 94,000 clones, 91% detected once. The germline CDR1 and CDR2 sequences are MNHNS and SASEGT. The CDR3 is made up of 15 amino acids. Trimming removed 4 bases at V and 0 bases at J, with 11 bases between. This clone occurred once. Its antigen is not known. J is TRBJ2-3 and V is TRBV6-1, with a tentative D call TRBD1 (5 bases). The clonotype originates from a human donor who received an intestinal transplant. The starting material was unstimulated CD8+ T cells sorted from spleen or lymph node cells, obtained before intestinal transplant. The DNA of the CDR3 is TGTGCCAGCAGTGTGACAGTCCATAGCACAGATACGCAGTATTTT. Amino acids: CASSVTVHSTDTQYF.